Reported below is one T cell receptor (beta chain). This record comes from a study of cytomegalovirus exposure and HLA in healthy donors. The repertoire was sequenced with immunoSEQ multiplex PCR; TCRdb's copy has only in-frame clones and lacks some. Here the sample spans approximately 160,000 clones, 89% being singletons. Germline assignment: CDR1 LNHNV and CDR2 YYDKDF (reference sequence). CDR3 length equals 15 residues. J lost 6 bases, V lost 3 bases, and 7 bases had no gene match. Sequenced input: PBMCs. V and J are TRBV15 and TRBJ2-4; 8 bases are shared with TRBD2. This sequence originates from a woman aged 18-35 years in good health and CMV-seropositive. As DNA, the CDR3 is TGTGCCACCAGCAGGAGCGGGAGAGGCGGAAACATTCAGTACTTC. Residues: CATSRSGRGGNIQYF.